What follows is one T cell receptor (beta chain) and its context. Per the authors' pipeline: Scientists estimated how many nucleated cells there were by amplifying reference gene primers. The assay was immunoSEQ multiplex PCR, and TCRdb's table has in-frame clones only and misses some. The V and J calls and clone size were taken over from that table, and D and trimming were inferred from the DNA. Here the sample spans about 290,000 clones, around 90% being singletons. This record belongs to a study of blood T cell repertoires in COVID-19. Study details: Nucleic acid was either cDNA or gDNA, and it came from T cells, B-cell-depleted T cells, or PBMCs.

Germline CDR1 and CDR2: LNHDA and SQIVND (reference sequence). Trimming took 0 bases from V and 7 from J; bases not matched to a gene: 6. The CDR3 runs to 15 residues. The chain employs TRBV19 and TRBJ1-5, with 7 bases lining up with TRBD1. Specimen: peripheral blood. This sequence was found in a woman between 35 and 50 years old who had recovered from COVID-19. The CDR3 sequence is CASSIEWTGGQPQHF. CDR3 in DNA: TGTGCCAGTAGTATAGAGTGGACAGGTGGACAGCCCCAGCATTTT.